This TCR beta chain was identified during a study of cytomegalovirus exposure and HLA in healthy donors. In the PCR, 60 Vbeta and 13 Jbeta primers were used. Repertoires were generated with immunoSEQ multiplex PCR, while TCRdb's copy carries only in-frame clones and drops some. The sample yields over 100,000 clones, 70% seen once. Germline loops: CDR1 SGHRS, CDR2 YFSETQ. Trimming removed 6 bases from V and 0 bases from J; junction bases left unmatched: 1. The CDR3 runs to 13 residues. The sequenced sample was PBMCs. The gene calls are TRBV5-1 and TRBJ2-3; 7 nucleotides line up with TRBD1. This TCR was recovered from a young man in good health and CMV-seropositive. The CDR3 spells CASKDRSTDTQYF. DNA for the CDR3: TGCGCCAGCAAGGACAGGAGCACAGATACGCAGTATTTT.